Listed below are T cell receptor beta chains from one sample, sequenced in a study of T-cell memory formation after mild COVID-19. Via MiXCR, TCRdb re-called the 5' RACE reads, giving one row per CDR3 protein. The sample consists of under 50,000 distinct CDR3 sequences, about 28% of them appearing once. The source material was PBMCs or a T cell subset sorted from them (not recorded which). All receptors come from a young man who had mild COVID-19 (a few samples of this study predate the infection). Cell type and time point are not known. The CDR3 runs from the conserved cysteine through the conserved F or W. Each record gives: D gene, J gene, clone size, V gene, CDR3 protein, CDR3 DNA. D genes are given only for firm matches. Size values are once, few and many counts, or a class for expanded clones, and some rows have none.

>.|TRBJ2-7|few|TRBV5-1
CASSPDRAYEQYF
TGCGCCAGCAGCCCTGACAGAGCATACGAGCAGTACTTC
>.|TRBJ2-7|.|TRBV29-1
CSVVQGYEQYF
TGCAGCGTCGTTCAGGGTTACGAGCAGTACTTC
>TRBD2|TRBJ2-1|.|TRBV7-6
CASTRQASSGGNLYNEQFF
TGTGCCAGCACCCGGCAGGCGTCTAGCGGGGGGAACCTTTACAATGAGCAGTTCTTC
>.|TRBJ1-2|.|TRBV4-1
CASSQDWPWDYTF
TGCGCCAGCAGCCAAGATTGGCCCTGGGACTACACCTTC
>.|TRBJ2-7|.|TRBV5-4
CASSSSESSYEQYF
TGTGCCAGCAGCTCTAGCGAGTCATCCTACGAGCAGTACTTC
>TRBD1|TRBJ2-5|few|TRBV4-1
CASSQEGAGGAFEEETQYF
TGCGCCAGCAGCCAGGAGGGGGCAGGGGGCGCGTTTGAGGAAGAGACCCAGTACTTC
>.|TRBJ1-1|.|TRBV4-3
CASSQDETEAFF
TGCGCCAGCAGCCAAGATGAAACTGAAGCTTTCTTT
>.|TRBJ2-7|.|TRBV7-6
CASSLDGFYEQYF
TGTGCCAGCAGCTTAGACGGATTCTACGAGCAGTACTTC
>.|TRBJ1-1|many|TRBV20-1
CSAGYTEAFF
TGCAGTGCAGGGTACACTGAAGCTTTCTTT
>.|TRBJ2-3|.|TRBV20-1
CSAGTYTDTQYF
TGCAGTGCTGGGACCTATACAGATACGCAGTATTTT
>TRBD2|TRBJ2-3|.|TRBV4-3
CASSQGAGVSTDTQYF
TGCGCCAGCAGCCAAGGAGCGGGGGTTAGCACAGATACGCAGTATTTT
>.|TRBJ2-2|few|TRBV11-2
CASRSRVGVDTGELFF
TGTGCCAGCAGGTCCAGAGTGGGGGTGGACACCGGGGAGCTGTTTTTT
>.|TRBJ1-1|few|TRBV7-2
CASSPGPLNTEAFF
TGTGCCAGCAGCCCCGGACCCCTCAACACTGAAGCTTTCTTT
>.|TRBJ2-1|.|TRBV7-6
CASSLAWRAHSYNEQFF
TGTGCCAGCAGCTTAGCCTGGAGGGCCCATTCCTACAATGAGCAGTTCTTC
>TRBD2|TRBJ2-5|.|TRBV25-1
CASSELTSMGETQYF
TGTGCCAGCAGTGAGTTGACTAGCATGGGGGAGACCCAGTACTTC
>TRBD1|TRBJ2-3|few|TRBV6-6
CASSLDRILTDTQYF
TGTGCCAGCAGCTTGGACAGGATTCTTACAGATACGCAGTATTTT
>.|TRBJ2-3|.|TRBV19
CASSIGGTDTQYF
TGTGCCAGTAGTATAGGTGGCACAGATACGCAGTATTTT
>.|TRBJ2-7|.|TRBV6-6
CAITGTGSGEQYF
TGTGCCATTACCGGGACGGGGAGCGGCGAGCAGTACTTC
>.|TRBJ1-2|.|TRBV15
CATSRPADKSADYGYTF
TGTGCCACCAGCAGACCCGCGGACAAATCGGCAGACTATGGCTACACCTTC
>.|TRBJ2-1|few|TRBV11-2
CASSWGGQEQFF
TGTGCCAGCAGCTGGGGGGGACAGGAGCAGTTCTTC
>.|TRBJ1-1|many|TRBV4-3
CASSPLEGKGNTEAFF
TGCGCCAGCAGCCCACTCGAGGGGAAGGGGAACACTGAAGCTTTCTTT
>.|TRBJ2-7|few|TRBV20-1
CSAREIAASLSYEQYF
TGCAGTGCTAGAGAAATAGCGGCGTCCCTCTCCTACGAGCAGTACTTC
>TRBD1|TRBJ2-3|.|TRBV11-2
CASSLHEGAPWADTQYF
TGTGCCAGCAGCCTGCACGAGGGGGCTCCCTGGGCAGATACGCAGTATTTT
>.|TRBJ2-7|few|TRBV2
CASSEASEQYF
TGTGCCAGCAGTGAGGCCAGCGAGCAGTACTTC
>TRBD2|TRBJ2-5|many|TRBV7-9
CASSPTGGAKETQYF
TGTGCCAGCAGCCCAACGGGGGGGGCTAAAGAGACCCAGTACTTC
>.|TRBJ2-7|few|TRBV5-1
CASSWVGDNSYEQYF
TGCGCCAGCAGCTGGGTAGGGGACAACTCCTACGAGCAGTACTTC
>TRBD2|TRBJ2-5|few|TRBV10-3
CAISVISGRETQYF
TGTGCCATCAGTGTTATCAGCGGGAGGGAGACCCAGTACTTC
>.|TRBJ1-1|.|TRBV12-5
CASGFYSGGSGAEAFF
TGTGCTAGTGGTTTCTACTCCGGGGGTTCGGGGGCTGAAGCTTTCTTT
>.|TRBJ1-5|few|TRBV9
CASSPEPSNQPQHF
TGTGCCAGCAGCCCTGAGCCTAGCAATCAGCCCCAGCATTTT
>.|TRBJ2-3|.|TRBV4-3
CASSHLLARGPTDTQYF
TGCGCCAGCAGCCATCTACTAGCCCGGGGACCCACAGATACGCAGTATTTT
>.|TRBJ1-1|once|TRBV7-2
CASSAVMNTEAFF
TGTGCCAGCAGCGCGGTAATGAACACTGAAGCTTTCTTT
>.|TRBJ2-3|few|TRBV27
CASSPGGTDTQYF
TGTGCCAGCAGCCCCGGCGGCACAGATACGCAGTATTTT
>TRBD2|TRBJ2-5|few|TRBV7-8
CASSHFGGSQETQYF
TGTGCCAGCAGCCATTTCGGGGGGAGTCAAGAGACCCAGTACTTC
>.|TRBJ1-2|once|TRBV7-9
CASSPPQGAGGYTF
TGTGCCAGCAGCCCCCCCCAGGGCGCGGGCGGCTACACCTTC
>.|TRBJ1-2|.|TRBV4-1
CASTATGSFYGYTF
TGCGCCAGCACCGCCACCGGTTCCTTCTATGGCTACACCTTC
>TRBD2|TRBJ2-5|many|TRBV7-8
CASSPRSGGETQYF
TGTGCCAGCAGCCCCCGCAGCGGGGGTGAGACCCAGTACTTC
>TRBD1|TRBJ1-1|few|TRBV5-1
CASSFRTGGTEAFF
TGCGCCAGCAGCTTCAGGACAGGAGGCACTGAAGCTTTCTTT
>TRBD2|TRBJ2-7|.|TRBV9
CASSVSGGYEQYF
TGTGCCAGCAGCGTTAGCGGGGGCTACGAGCAGTACTTC
>.|TRBJ1-1|few|TRBV5-1
CASSLNPGAANTEAFF
TGCGCCAGCAGCTTGAATCCGGGGGCAGCGAACACTGAAGCTTTCTTT
>.|TRBJ2-7|.|TRBV6-1
CASSEFAEQYF
TGTGCCAGCAGTGAATTCGCCGAGCAGTACTTC
>.|TRBJ2-5|.|TRBV10-2
CASSGFRRGSEETQYF
TGCGCCAGCAGTGGGTTTAGACGGGGTAGCGAGGAGACCCAGTACTTC
>.|TRBJ2-7|.|TRBV4-1
CASSQVDKSSYEQYF
TGCGCCAGCAGCCAAGTTGACAAGAGCTCCTACGAGCAGTACTTC
>.|TRBJ2-2|few|TRBV2
CATEDRNTGELFF
TGTGCCACCGAAGACAGGAACACCGGGGAGCTGTTTTTT
>.|TRBJ2-5|.|TRBV18
CASSPPMGSQETQYF
TGTGCCAGCTCACCACCCATGGGCAGCCAAGAGACCCAGTACTTC
>.|TRBJ1-1|.|TRBV4-1
CASSYVENTEAFF
TGCGCCAGCAGTTACGTGGAGAACACTGAAGCTTTCTTT
>.|TRBJ1-2|.|TRBV7-9
CASSDGLYSSNYGYTF
TGTGCCAGCAGCGACGGCCTTTACAGTTCTAACTATGGCTACACCTTC
>.|TRBJ2-1|.|TRBV12-3/TRBV12-4
CASSPPLGGTEYNEQFF
TGTGCCAGCAGCCCCCCCCTTGGGGGCACCGAGTACAATGAGCAGTTCTTC
>TRBD2|TRBJ2-1|few|TRBV30
CAWDSGGDNEQFF
TGTGCCTGGGATAGCGGGGGGGACAATGAGCAGTTCTTC
>TRBD2|TRBJ2-1|many|TRBV7-2
CASSSEVRGSNEQFF
TGTGCCAGCAGCTCCGAGGTGCGGGGGTCCAATGAGCAGTTCTTC
>.|TRBJ2-7|few|TRBV5-4
CASSSTGREQYF
TGTGCCAGCAGCTCGACAGGGAGGGAGCAGTACTTC
>TRBD1|TRBJ1-1|few|TRBV6-5
CASRYPSGGGIAEAFF
TGTGCCAGCAGGTACCCCAGTGGAGGGGGCATCGCTGAAGCTTTCTTT
>TRBD1|TRBJ1-1|few|TRBV7-8
CASSFTGGNTEAFF
TGTGCCAGCAGCTTTACAGGGGGGAACACTGAAGCTTTCTTT
>TRBD2|TRBJ2-5|.|TRBV7-3
CASSPGLAGGETQYF
TGTGCCAGCAGCCCCGGACTAGCGGGAGGCGAGACCCAGTACTTC
>.|TRBJ1-2|.|TRBV29-1
CSAGGGIYGYTF
TGCAGCGCAGGTGGGGGGATCTATGGCTACACCTTC
>.|TRBJ2-5|few|TRBV4-3
CASSPSSGVQETQYF
TGCGCCAGCAGCCCGAGCTCCGGGGTCCAAGAGACCCAGTACTTC
>TRBD2|TRBJ2-1|.|TRBV6-2/TRBV6-3
CASSYRAGGLNEQFF
TGTGCCAGCAGTTACAGGGCGGGGGGGCTTAATGAGCAGTTCTTC
>TRBD1|TRBJ1-6|few|TRBV5-1
CASSARDRENSPLHF
TGCGCCAGCAGCGCCCGGGACAGGGAGAACTCACCCCTCCACTTT
>TRBD1|TRBJ2-7|.|TRBV19
CASSPGQQAYEQYF
TGTGCCAGTAGTCCGGGACAGCAAGCCTACGAGCAGTACTTC
>.|TRBJ1-2|.|TRBV6-2/TRBV6-3
CASTWTSDILASGYTF
TGTGCCAGCACCTGGACCAGTGACATTCTGGCCTCTGGCTACACCTTC